This TCR beta chain was identified during a study of T cell responses to AZD1222 COVID-19 vaccine. Whole-study findings and limits: Clonal diversity was possibly underestimated, and white British individuals and females predominated among donors. There were repertoire samples only from the period after the peak T cell response. Vaccine-associated CD4 TCRs spanned spike, dominant at 160-218 and 743-854. Close to half of all spike-specific TCRs reportedly target regions of the variants that are unmutated.

Sequenced by immunoSEQ multiplex PCR; TCRdb stores in-frame clones only, minus some. The sample holds roughly 150,000 clones, approximately 90% seen once. V gave up 4 bases and J gave up 0 bases; unmatched junction bases: 4. The CDR3 runs 14 residues. In germline, CDR1 is GTSNPN, CDR2 SVGIG (reference sequence). In regard to this clone: Its target is not known.

The chain uses TRBV30 and TRBJ1-1, with TRBD1 matching over 8 bases. The source was peripheral blood, collected 28 days after the second AZD1222 dose. This clonotype originated in an adult who received the AZD1222 COVID-19 vaccine. This chain's CDR3 is CAWTGGLVNTEAFF. CDR3 sequence (DNA): TGTGCCTGGACAGGGGGCCTTGTGAACACTGAAGCTTTCTTT. The entire variable domain, with the rest obtained from reference TRBV30 and TRBJ1-1, is as follows: SQTIHQWPATLVQPVGSPLSLECTVEGTSNPNLYWYRQAAGRGLQLLFYSVGIGQISSEVPQNLSASRPQDRQFILSSKKLLLSDSGFYLCAWTGGLVNTEAFFGQGTRLTVV.